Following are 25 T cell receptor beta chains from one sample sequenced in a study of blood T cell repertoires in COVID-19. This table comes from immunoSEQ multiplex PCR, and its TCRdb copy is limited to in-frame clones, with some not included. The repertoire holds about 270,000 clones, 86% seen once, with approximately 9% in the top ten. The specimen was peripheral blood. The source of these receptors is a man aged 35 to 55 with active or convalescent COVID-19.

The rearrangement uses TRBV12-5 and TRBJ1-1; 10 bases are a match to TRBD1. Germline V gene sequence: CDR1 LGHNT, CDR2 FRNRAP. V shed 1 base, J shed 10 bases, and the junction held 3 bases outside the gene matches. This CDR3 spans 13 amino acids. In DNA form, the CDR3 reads TGTGCTAGTGGTTTGGAACGACAGGGGGCAGCTTTCTTT. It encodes CASGLERQGAAFF.

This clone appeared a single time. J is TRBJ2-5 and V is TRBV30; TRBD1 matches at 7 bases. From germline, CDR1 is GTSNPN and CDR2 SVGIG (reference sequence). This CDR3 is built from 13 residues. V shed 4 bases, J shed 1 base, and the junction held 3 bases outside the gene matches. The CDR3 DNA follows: TGTGCCTGGACCAGGGGGAGCCAAGAGACCCAGTACTTC. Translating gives CAWTRGSQETQYF.

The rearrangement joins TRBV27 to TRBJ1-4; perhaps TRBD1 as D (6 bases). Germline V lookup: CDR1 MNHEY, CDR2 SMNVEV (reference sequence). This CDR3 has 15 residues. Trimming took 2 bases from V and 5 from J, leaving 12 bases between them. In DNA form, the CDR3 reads TGTGCCAGCAGTTTAATATCAGGGGAGAATGAAAAACTGTTTTTT. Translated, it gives CASSLISGENEKLFF.

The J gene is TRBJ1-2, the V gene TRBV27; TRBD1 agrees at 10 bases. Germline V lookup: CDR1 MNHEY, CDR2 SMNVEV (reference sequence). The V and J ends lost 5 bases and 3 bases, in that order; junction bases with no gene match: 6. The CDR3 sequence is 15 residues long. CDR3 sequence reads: CASSPRQGAYYGYTF. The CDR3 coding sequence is TGTGCCAGCAGTCCCCGACAGGGGGCCTACTATGGCTACACCTTC.

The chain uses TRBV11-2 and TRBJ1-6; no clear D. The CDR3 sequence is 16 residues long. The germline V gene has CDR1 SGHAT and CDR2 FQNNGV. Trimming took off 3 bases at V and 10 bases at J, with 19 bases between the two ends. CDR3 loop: CASSFWEGSRVSPLHF. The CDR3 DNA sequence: TGTGCCAGCAGCTTCTGGGAGGGCAGCCGGGTATCACCCCTCCACTTT.

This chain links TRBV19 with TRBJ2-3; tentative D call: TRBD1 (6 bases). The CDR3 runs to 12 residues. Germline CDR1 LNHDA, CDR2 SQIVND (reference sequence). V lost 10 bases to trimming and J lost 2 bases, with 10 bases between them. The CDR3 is CATQGFTDTQYF. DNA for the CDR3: TGTGCCACCCAGGGGTTCACAGATACGCAGTATTTT.

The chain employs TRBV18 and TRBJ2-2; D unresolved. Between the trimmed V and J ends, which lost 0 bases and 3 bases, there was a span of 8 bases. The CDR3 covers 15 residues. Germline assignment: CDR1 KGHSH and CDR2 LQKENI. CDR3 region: CASSPPAGHTGELFF. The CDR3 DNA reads TGTGCCAGCTCACCACCAGCAGGTCACACCGGGGAGCTGTTTTTT.

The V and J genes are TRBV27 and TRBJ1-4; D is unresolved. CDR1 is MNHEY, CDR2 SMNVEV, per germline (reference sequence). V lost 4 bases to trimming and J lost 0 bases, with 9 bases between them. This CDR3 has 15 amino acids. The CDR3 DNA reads TGTGCCAGCAGTTCCAACTCTGCAACTAATGAAAAACTGTTTTTT. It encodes CASSSNSATNEKLFF.

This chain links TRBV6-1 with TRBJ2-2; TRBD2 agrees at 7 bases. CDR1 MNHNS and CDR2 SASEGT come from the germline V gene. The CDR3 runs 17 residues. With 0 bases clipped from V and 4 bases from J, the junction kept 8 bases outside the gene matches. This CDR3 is CASSEALGGRGTGELFF. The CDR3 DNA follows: TGTGCCAGCAGTGAAGCGCTGGGGGGGAGAGGCACCGGGGAGCTGTTTTTT.

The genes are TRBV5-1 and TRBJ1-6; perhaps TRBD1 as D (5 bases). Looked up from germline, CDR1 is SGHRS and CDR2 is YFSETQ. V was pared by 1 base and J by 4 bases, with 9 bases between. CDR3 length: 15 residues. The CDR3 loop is CASSLMDTYNSPLHF. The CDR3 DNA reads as TGCGCCAGCAGCTTGATGGACACGTATAATTCACCCCTCCACTTT.

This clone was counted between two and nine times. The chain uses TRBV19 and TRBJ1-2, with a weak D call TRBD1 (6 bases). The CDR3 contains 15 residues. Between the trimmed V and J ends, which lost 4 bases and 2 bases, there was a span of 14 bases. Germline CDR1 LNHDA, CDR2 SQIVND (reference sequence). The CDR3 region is CASSTPGVRNYGYTF. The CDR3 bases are TGTGCCAGTAGTACTCCAGGGGTGCGGAACTATGGCTACACCTTC.

In nucleotides, the CDR3 is TGTGCCAGCAGCTCGGGACAAGACTGGGGCTACACCTTC. Translated: CASSSGQDWGYTF. This chain joins TRBV11-3 and TRBJ1-2, with a possible D match to TRBD1 (6 bases). Trimming removed 4 bases from V and 8 bases from J, with 14 bases in between. The CDR3 runs to 13 residues. The germline CDR1 and CDR2 sequences are SGHNT and YENEEA.

The CDR3 DNA reads as TGCGCCAGCAGGTCAGCGGGGGGACTAAACACCGGGGAGCTGTTTTTT. Protein: CASRSAGGLNTGELFF. This chain uses TRBV5-1 with TRBJ2-2; 9 bases are shared with TRBD2. Germline V gene data show CDR1 as SGHRS and CDR2 as YFSETQ. The CDR3 totals 16 residues. The junction had 7 bases not matched to a gene; V was cut back by 5 bases and J by 2 bases.

Here the CDR3 DNA reads TGTGCCAGCAGCCAAGTGACCGGGACTAGCGGAACCGGGGAGCTGTTTTTT. Translation gives CASSQVTGTSGTGELFF. The chain is built from TRBV3-1 (or the pseudogene TRBV3-2) and TRBJ2-2; 11 positions agree with TRBD2. CDR3 length equals 17 residues. The V gene's germline CDR1 is LGHDT and CDR2 YNNKEL (reference sequence). Trimming took 1 base from V and 5 from J; bases not matched to a gene: 6.

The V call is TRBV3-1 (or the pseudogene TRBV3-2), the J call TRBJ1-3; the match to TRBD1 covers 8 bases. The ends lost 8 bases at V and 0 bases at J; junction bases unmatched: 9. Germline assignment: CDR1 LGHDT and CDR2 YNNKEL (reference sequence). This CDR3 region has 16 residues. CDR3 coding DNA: TGTGCCAGCGGAGGACAGGGAATAAACTCTGGAAACACCATATATTTT. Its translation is CASGGQGINSGNTIYF.

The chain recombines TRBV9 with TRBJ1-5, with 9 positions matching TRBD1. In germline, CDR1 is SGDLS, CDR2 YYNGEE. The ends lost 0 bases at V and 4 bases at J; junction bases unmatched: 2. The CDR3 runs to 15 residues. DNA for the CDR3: TGTGCCAGCAGCGTAGGGGACAGGGTGAATCAGCCCCAGCATTTT. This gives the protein CASSVGDRVNQPQHF.

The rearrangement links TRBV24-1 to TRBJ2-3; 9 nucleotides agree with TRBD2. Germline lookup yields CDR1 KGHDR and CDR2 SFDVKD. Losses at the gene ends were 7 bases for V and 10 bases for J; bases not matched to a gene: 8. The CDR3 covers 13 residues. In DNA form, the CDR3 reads TGTGCCACCAGCGAGCCGGGACTAGCAGCGCAGTATTTT. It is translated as CATSEPGLAAQYF.

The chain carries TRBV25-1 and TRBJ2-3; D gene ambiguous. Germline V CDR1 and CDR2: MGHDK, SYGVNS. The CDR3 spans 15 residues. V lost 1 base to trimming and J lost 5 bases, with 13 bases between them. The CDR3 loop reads CASSEWLLGRDTQYF. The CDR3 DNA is TGTGCCAGCAGTGAATGGCTCCTGGGCCGAGATACGCAGTATTTT.

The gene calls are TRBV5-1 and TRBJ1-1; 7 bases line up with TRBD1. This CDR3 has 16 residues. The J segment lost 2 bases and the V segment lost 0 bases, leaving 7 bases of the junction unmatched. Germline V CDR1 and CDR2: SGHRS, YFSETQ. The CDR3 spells CASSLAPRQGNTEAFF. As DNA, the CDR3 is TGCGCCAGCAGCTTGGCGCCGAGACAGGGAAACACTGAAGCTTTCTTT.

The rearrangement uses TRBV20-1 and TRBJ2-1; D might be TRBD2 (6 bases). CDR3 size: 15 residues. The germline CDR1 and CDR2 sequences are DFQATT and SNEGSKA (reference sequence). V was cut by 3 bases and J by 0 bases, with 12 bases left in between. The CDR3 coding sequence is TGCAGTGCTAGTGGTGGGGGGAGCTCCTACAATGAGCAGTTCTTC. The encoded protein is CSASGGGSSYNEQFF.

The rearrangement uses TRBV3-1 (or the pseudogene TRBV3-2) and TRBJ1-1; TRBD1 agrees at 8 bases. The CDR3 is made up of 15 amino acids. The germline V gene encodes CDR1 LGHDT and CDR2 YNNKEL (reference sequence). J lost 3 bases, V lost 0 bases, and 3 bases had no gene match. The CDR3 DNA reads TGTGCCAGCAGCCAAGATCAGGGGGCCGACACTGAAGCTTTCTTT. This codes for CASSQDQGADTEAFF.

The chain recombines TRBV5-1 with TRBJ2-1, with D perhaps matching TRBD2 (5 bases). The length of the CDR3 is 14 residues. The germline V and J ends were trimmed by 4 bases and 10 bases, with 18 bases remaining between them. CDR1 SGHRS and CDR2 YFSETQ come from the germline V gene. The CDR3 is CASSPNVLESEQFF. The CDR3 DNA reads TGCGCCAGCAGCCCTAATGTACTAGAGTCCGAGCAGTTCTTC.

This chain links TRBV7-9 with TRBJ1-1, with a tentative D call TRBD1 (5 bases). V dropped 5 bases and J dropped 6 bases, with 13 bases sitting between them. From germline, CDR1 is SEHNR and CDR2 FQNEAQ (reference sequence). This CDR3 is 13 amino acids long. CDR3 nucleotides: TGTGCCAGCAGCCGGGACTCAACGGCTGAAGCTTTCTTT. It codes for CASSRDSTAEAFF.

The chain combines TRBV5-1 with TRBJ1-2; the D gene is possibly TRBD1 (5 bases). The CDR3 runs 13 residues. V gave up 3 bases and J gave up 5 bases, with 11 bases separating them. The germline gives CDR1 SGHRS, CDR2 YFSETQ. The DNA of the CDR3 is TGCGCCAGCAGCTCTGGACACTTGTATGGCTACACCTTC. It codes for CASSSGHLYGYTF.

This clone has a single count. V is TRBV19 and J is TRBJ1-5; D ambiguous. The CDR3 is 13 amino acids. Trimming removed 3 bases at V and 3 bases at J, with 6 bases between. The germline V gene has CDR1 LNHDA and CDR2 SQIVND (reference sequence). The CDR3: CASSMLYNQPQHF. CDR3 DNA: TGTGCCAGTAGTATGCTATACAATCAGCCCCAGCATTTT.